This record covers a single T cell receptor beta chain. Profiling relied on immunoSEQ multiplex PCR, and the TCRdb table lists in-frame clones only, not all of them. The sample records some 140,000 clones, about 94% being singletons. This record comes from a study of control samples from healthy donors and cancer patients. V gave up 0 bases and J gave up 3 bases, with 7 bases separating them. The CDR3 has 14 amino acids. Germline CDR1 and CDR2: SGHTS and YDEGEE. This clonotype was obtained from a man aged 35-49 years in good health. The chain uses TRBV5-8 and TRBJ1-5; D may be TRBD1 (6 bases). Sequencing was done on a sample of blood. The CDR3 nucleotides read TGTGCCAGCAGCTTGGGACAGGTCAATCAGCCCCAGCATTTT. Amino acid sequence: CASSLGQVNQPQHF.